Listed below are T cell receptor beta chains from one sample, sequenced in a study of CD8 T cells in ankylosing spondylitis. TCRdb passed the 5' RACE reads through MiXCR, listing each CDR3 protein once. The sample has around 220,000 distinct CDR3 sequences; about 18% are singletons. The sequencing input was blood, either unsorted or a sorted T cell fraction (not recorded which). The receptors originated from a male donor with ankylosing spondylitis. The CDR3 runs from the conserved cysteine through the conserved F or W. A D gene is named only where the DNA matches it firmly. Clone size is given for some rows only: seen once, a few or many times, or a class if the clone is expanded.

j_call d_call v_call clone_size cdr3_aa cdr3_nt
TRBJ2-1 - TRBV7-9 few CASSLALAYEQFF TGTGCCAGCAGCTTAGCACTAGCCTATGAGCAGTTCTTC
TRBJ2-3 - TRBV7-6 - CASSQFVITDTQYF TGTGCCAGCAGCCAATTCGTTATAACAGATACGCAGTATTTT
TRBJ2-3 - TRBV7-2 - CASSRTSTDTQYF TGTGCCAGCAGCAGGACTAGCACAGATACGCAGTATTTT
TRBJ2-1 TRBD1 TRBV7-6 many CASSLGFNRGNEQFF TGTGCCAGCAGCTTAGGGTTTAACAGGGGCAATGAGCAGTTCTTC
TRBJ2-1 - TRBV12-3/TRBV12-4 few CASSLGAALGFF TGTGCCAGCAGTTTAGGGGCAGCCTTAGGGTTCTTC
TRBJ2-7 TRBD2 TRBV4-1 - CASSPQTGLAAAEQYF TGCGCCAGCAGCCCTCAAACGGGACTAGCGGCGGCCGAGCAGTACTTC
TRBJ2-5 - TRBV20-1 few CSARGPEQETQYF TGCAGTGCTAGGGGACCAGAACAAGAGACCCAGTACTTC
TRBJ2-3 TRBD2 TRBV4-2 - CASSHPSGGAWTDTQYF TGTGCCAGCAGCCACCCTAGCGGGGGGGCCTGGACGGATACGCAGTATTTT
TRBJ1-2 - TRBV12-3/TRBV12-4 few CASSLTYNYGYTF TGTGCCAGCAGTTTAACTTATAACTATGGCTACACCTTC
TRBJ1-5 - TRBV24-1 few CATSDSGGQPQHF TGTGCCACCAGTGATTCCGGGGGCCAGCCCCAGCATTTT
TRBJ2-1 - TRBV2 - CASSAPNRVDNEQFF TGTGCCAGCAGTGCCCCGAACAGGGTGGACAATGAGCAGTTCTTC
TRBJ1-5 - TRBV5-1 few CASRLNQPQHF TGCGCCAGCCGCCTCAATCAGCCCCAGCATTTT
TRBJ2-1 - TRBV21-1 few CASSKALWLQAQFF TGTGCCAGCAGCAAAGCGCTTTGGCTTCAGGCGCAGTTCTTC
TRBJ2-1 - TRBV6-1 few CASSATLAVWGNEQFF TGTGCCAGCAGTGCCACCTTGGCCGTTTGGGGCAATGAGCAGTTCTTC
TRBJ1-1 - TRBV2 few CASSEGGVYTEAFF TGTGCCAGCAGTGAGGGGGGGGTCTACACTGAAGCTTTCTTT
TRBJ2-1 - TRBV7-6 - CASSLYLPNSDFYYNEQFF TGTGCCAGCAGCTTGTATCTTCCAAATTCGGACTTCTACTACAATGAGCAGTTCTTC
TRBJ2-5 - TRBV2 few CASSEGGTSWRETQYF TGTGCCAGCAGTGAAGGGGGGACCAGTTGGCGAGAGACCCAGTACTTC
TRBJ2-7 TRBD1 TRBV4-1 many CASSHGQGYEQYF TGCGCCAGCAGCCACGGACAGGGGTACGAGCAGTACTTC
TRBJ1-1 - TRBV6-2/TRBV6-3 few CASSYRTQDTEAFF TGTGCCAGCAGTTACAGGACGCAAGACACTGAAGCTTTCTTT
TRBJ2-7 TRBD1 TRBV6-2/TRBV6-3 few CASEGASYEQYF TGTGCCTCCGAGGGGGCGTCCTACGAGCAGTACTTC
TRBJ2-5 - TRBV28 - CASSSSDLQETQYF TGTGCCAGCAGTTCTTCAGATTTACAAGAGACCCAGTACTTC
TRBJ1-1 TRBD1 TRBV12-3/TRBV12-4 - CASSPRDRGNTEAFF TGTGCCAGCAGTCCCCGGGACAGGGGGAACACTGAAGCTTTCTTT
TRBJ2-7 - TRBV7-9 - CASSLAQSYEQYF TGTGCCAGCAGCTTAGCCCAGAGCTACGAGCAGTACTTC
TRBJ1-6 - TRBV4-1 few CASSQLLNNSPLHF TGCGCCAGCAGCCAACTGTTAAATAATTCACCCCTCCACTTT
TRBJ2-1 TRBD2 TRBV20-1 few CSARASSGSLYNEQFF TGCAGTGCTAGAGCGTCTAGCGGGAGTCTATACAATGAGCAGTTCTTC
TRBJ2-7 - TRBV7-3 few CASSLTGGTYYEQYF TGTGCCAGCAGCTTAACTGGCGGGACCTACTACGAGCAGTACTTC
TRBJ1-4 TRBD1 TRBV12-3/TRBV12-4 - CASSLGQSATNEKLFF TGTGCCAGCAGTTTGGGACAGAGTGCAACTAATGAAAAACTGTTTTTT
TRBJ2-2 - TRBV4-3 many CASSQDVGVSGELFF TGCGCCAGCAGCCAAGATGTGGGAGTGTCCGGGGAGCTGTTTTTT
TRBJ2-1 - TRBV30 few CAWSPTIERQFF TGTGCCTGGAGCCCTACGATTGAGCGGCAGTTCTTC
TRBJ1-1 - TRBV6-1 few CASIVRGSWTEAFF TGTGCCAGCATTGTCAGGGGATCTTGGACTGAAGCTTTCTTT
TRBJ1-1 - TRBV12-3/TRBV12-4 few CASSFDGGNTEAFF TGTGCCAGCAGTTTCGATGGGGGAAATACTGAAGCTTTCTTT
TRBJ2-7 - TRBV12-3/TRBV12-4 few CASSFVGREQYF TGTGCCAGCAGTTTTGTTGGGAGGGAGCAGTACTTC
TRBJ2-6 - TRBV11-2 few CASSPENSGANVLTF TGTGCCAGCAGCCCCGAGAACTCTGGGGCCAACGTCCTGACTTTC
TRBJ2-5 - TRBV7-9 few CASTVTGPEYQYF TGTGCCAGCACCGTTACTGGACCTGAGTACCAGTACTTC
TRBJ2-1 TRBD2 TRBV5-1 many CASSFRTSEHEQFF TGCGCCAGCAGCTTCCGGACTAGCGAACATGAGCAGTTCTTC
TRBJ2-7 - TRBV10-2 - CASSEGFSYEQYF TGCGCCAGCAGTGAGGGATTCTCCTACGAGCAGTACTTC
TRBJ2-7 - TRBV2 few CASSGDNYEQYF TGTGCCAGCAGTGGGGACAACTACGAGCAGTACTTC
TRBJ2-1 TRBD2 TRBV4-1 - CASSQDRGDEQFF TGCGCCAGCAGCCAAGATCGGGGGGATGAGCAGTTCTTC
TRBJ2-7 TRBD1 TRBV29-1 many CSGERTGAYEQYF TGCAGCGGAGAGAGGACAGGGGCCTACGAGCAGTACTTC
TRBJ1-1 TRBD1 TRBV28 - CASSLGDRSTEAFF TGTGCCAGCAGTTTAGGGGACAGGTCCACTGAAGCTTTCTTT
TRBJ2-2 - TRBV7-2 - CASSLGDGELFF TGTGCCAGCAGCTTAGGGGACGGGGAGCTGTTTTTT
TRBJ2-1 - TRBV15 - CATSVGAMGTYNEQFF TGTGCCACCAGCGTGGGGGCCATGGGGACCTACAATGAGCAGTTCTTC
TRBJ2-3 - TRBV9 few CASSVVGTDTQYF TGTGCCAGCAGCGTAGTTGGGACAGATACGCAGTATTTT
TRBJ1-1 - TRBV7-9 - CASSLRVGGPHTEAFF TGTGCCAGCAGCTTACGGGTTGGGGGACCTCACACTGAAGCTTTCTTT
TRBJ2-5 TRBD2 TRBV20-1 - CSASLGTSGAGAETQYF TGCAGTGCTTCTCTTGGGACTAGCGGGGCCGGGGCGGAGACCCAGTACTTC
TRBJ1-5 - TRBV19 few CARIRHLVYSNQPQHF TGTGCCAGGATAAGACACCTCGTCTATAGCAATCAGCCCCAGCATTTT
TRBJ2-7 - TRBV4-1 - CASSQDQTFTYEQYF TGCGCCAGCAGCCAAGATCAGACATTTACCTACGAGCAGTACTTC
TRBJ2-5 TRBD2 TRBV27 many CASSPGGETQYF TGCGCCAGCAGTCCGGGAGGAGAGACCCAGTACTTC
TRBJ2-7 - TRBV13 - CASLLAGVDEQYF TGTGCCAGCCTCCTGGCAGGGGTGGACGAGCAGTACTTC
TRBJ2-3 - TRBV5-1 - CASSQTTPVARADTQYF TGCGCCAGCAGCCAAACCACCCCGGTTGCTAGAGCAGATACGCAGTATTTT
TRBJ2-1 - TRBV28 - CASTLLSGVPPEISYNEQFF TGTGCCAGCACCCTCCTATCAGGGGTGCCTCCGGAAATCTCCTACAATGAGCAGTTCTTC
TRBJ1-1 - TRBV11-2 few CASTVGGFTEAFF TGTGCCAGCACCGTTGGTGGGTTCACTGAAGCTTTCTTT
TRBJ2-1 - TRBV28 few CASLDGTYNEQFF TGTGCCAGCCTCGACGGCACTTACAATGAGCAGTTCTTC
TRBJ1-5 - TRBV4-1 many CASSQRITGPGSNQPQHF TGCGCCAGCAGCCAACGAATCACAGGTCCAGGAAGCAATCAGCCCCAGCATTTT